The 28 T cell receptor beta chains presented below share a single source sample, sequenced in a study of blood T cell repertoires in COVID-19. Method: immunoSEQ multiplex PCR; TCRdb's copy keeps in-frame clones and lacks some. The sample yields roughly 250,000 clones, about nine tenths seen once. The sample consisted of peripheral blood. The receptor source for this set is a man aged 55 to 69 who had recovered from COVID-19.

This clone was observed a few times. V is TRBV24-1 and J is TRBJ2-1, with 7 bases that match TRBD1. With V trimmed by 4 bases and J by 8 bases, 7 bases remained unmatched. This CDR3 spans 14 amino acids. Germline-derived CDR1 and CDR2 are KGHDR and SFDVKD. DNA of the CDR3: TGTGCCACCAGTGAACCTACAGGGGCGGATGAGCAGTTCTTC. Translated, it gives CATSEPTGADEQFF.

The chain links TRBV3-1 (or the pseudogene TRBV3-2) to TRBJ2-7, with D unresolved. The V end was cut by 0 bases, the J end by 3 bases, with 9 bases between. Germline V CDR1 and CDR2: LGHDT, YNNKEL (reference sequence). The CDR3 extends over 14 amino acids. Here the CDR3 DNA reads TGTGCCAGCAGCCAAGATCCTACCTACTACGAGCAGTACGTC. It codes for CASSQDPTYYEQYV.

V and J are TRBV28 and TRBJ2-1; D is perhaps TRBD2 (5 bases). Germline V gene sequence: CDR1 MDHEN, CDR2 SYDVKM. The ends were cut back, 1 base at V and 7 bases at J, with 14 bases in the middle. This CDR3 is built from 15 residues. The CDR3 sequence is CASSLYAGRGNEQFF. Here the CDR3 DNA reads TGTGCCAGCAGTTTATACGCGGGCCGAGGGAATGAGCAGTTCTTC. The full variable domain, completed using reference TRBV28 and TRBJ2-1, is DVKVTQSSRYLVKRTGEKVFLECVQDMDHENMFWYRQDPGLGLRLIYFSYDVKMKEKGDIPEGYSVSREKKERFSLILESASTNQTSMYLCASSLYAGRGNEQFFGPGTRLTVL.

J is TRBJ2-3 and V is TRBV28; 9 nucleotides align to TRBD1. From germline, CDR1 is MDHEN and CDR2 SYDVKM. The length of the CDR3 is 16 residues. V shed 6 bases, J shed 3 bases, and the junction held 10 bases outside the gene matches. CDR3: CASRGRTGVGTDTQYF. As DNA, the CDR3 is TGTGCCAGCAGGGGACGGACAGGGGTTGGGACAGATACGCAGTATTTT.

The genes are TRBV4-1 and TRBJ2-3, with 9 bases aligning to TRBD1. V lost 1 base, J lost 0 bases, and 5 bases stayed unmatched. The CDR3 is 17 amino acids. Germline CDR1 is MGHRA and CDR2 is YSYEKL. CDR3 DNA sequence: TGCGCCAGCAGCCAAGTGAACAGGGGGCAAAGCACAGATACGCAGTATTTT. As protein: CASSQVNRGQSTDTQYF.

CDR3 residues: CATSRRGGSDTQYF. In DNA form, the CDR3 reads TGTGCCACCAGTCGGAGGGGGGGTAGTGATACGCAGTATTTT. The chain couples TRBV24-1 to TRBJ2-3, with a tentative D call TRBD2 (7 bases). Trimming removed 6 bases at V and 6 bases at J, with 15 bases between. The germline gives CDR1 KGHDR, CDR2 SFDVKD. This CDR3 spans 14 amino acids.

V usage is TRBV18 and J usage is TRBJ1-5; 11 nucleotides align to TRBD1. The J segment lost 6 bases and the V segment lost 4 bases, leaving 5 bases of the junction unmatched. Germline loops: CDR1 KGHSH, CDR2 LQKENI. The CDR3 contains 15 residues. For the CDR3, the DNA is TGTGCCAGCTCACAGGGACAGGGGGTTTTTCAGCCCCAGCATTTT. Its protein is CASSQGQGVFQPQHF.

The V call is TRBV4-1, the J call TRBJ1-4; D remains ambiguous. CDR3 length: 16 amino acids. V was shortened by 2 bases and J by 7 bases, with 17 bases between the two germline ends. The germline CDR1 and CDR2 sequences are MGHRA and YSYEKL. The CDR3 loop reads CASSQIVREGVEKLFF. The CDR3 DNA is TGCGCCAGCAGCCAAATCGTGAGGGAGGGAGTTGAAAAACTGTTTTTT.

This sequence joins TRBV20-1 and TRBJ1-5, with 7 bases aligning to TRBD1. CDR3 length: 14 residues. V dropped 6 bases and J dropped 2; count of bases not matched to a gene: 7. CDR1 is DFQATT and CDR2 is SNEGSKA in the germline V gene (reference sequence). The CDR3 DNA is TGCAGTGCAAGTGACAGGGTGGGCAATCAGCCCCAGCATTTT. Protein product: CSASDRVGNQPQHF.

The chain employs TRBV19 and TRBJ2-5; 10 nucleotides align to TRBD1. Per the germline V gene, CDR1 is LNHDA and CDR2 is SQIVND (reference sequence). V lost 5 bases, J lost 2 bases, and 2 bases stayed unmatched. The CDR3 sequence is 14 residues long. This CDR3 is CASSPGQGQETQYF. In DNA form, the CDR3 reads TGTGCCAGTAGTCCGGGACAGGGGCAAGAGACCCAGTACTTC.

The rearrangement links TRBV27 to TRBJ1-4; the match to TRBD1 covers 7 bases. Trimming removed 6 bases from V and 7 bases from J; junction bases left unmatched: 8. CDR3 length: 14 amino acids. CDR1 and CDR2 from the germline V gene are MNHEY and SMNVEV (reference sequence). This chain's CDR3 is CASRNNDRVEKLFF. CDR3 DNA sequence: TGTGCCAGCAGAAACAATGACAGGGTTGAAAAACTGTTTTTT. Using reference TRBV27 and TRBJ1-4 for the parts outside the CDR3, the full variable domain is EAQVTQNPRYLITVTGKKLTVTCSQNMNHEYMSWYRQDPGLGLRQIYYSMNVEVTDKGDVPEGYKVSRKEKRNFPLILESPSPNQTSLYFCASRNNDRVEKLFFGSGTQLSVL.

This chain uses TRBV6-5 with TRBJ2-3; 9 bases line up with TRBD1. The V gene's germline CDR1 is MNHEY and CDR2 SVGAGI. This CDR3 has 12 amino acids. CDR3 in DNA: TGTGCGACAGGGGGAAATGCGGTTACGCAGTATTTT. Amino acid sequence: CATGGNAVTQYF.

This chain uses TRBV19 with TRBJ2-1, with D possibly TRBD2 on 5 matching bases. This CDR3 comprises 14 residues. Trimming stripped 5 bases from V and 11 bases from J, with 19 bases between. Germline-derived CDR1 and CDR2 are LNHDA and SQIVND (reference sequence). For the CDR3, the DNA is TGTGCCAGTAGTGACATAGCGAGCCTAATGAAGCAGTTCTTC. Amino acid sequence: CASSDIASLMKQFF.

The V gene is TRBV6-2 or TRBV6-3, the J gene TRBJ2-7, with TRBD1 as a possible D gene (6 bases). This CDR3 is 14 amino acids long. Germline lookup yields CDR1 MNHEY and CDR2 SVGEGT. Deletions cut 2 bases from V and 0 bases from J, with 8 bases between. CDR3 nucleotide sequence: TGTGCCAGCAGTTACAGGGGGAGCTCCTACGAGCAGTACGTC. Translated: CASSYRGSSYEQYV.

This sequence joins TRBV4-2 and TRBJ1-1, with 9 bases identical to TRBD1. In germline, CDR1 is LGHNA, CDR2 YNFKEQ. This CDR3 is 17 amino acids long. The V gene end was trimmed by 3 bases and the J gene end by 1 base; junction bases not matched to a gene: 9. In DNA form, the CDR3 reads TGTGCCAGCAGCCAGGATAACAGGGGGCCGGGGAACACTGAAGCTTTCTTT. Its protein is CASSQDNRGPGNTEAFF.

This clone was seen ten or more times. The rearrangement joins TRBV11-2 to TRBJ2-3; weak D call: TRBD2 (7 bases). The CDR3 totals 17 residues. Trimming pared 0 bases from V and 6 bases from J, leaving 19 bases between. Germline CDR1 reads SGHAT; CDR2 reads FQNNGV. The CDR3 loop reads CASSLESRGAFWDTQYF. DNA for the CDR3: TGTGCCAGCAGCTTAGAGTCCCGGGGGGCCTTTTGGGATACGCAGTATTTT.

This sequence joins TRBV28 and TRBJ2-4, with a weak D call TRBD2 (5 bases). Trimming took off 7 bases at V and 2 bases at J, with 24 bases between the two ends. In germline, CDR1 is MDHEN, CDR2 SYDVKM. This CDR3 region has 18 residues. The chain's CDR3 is CASTKLWLGQTTKNIQYF. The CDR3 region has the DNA TGTGCCAGCACCAAACTCTGGCTGGGCCAGACTACCAAAAACATTCAGTACTTC.

The CDR3 DNA is TGTGCCAGCAGTTACGACAGGGGGTTTTATGGCTACACCTTC. This codes for CASSYDRGFYGYTF. V usage is TRBV6-5 and J usage is TRBJ1-2; TRBD1 matches at 9 bases. The CDR3 sequence is 14 residues long. Germline-derived CDR1 and CDR2 are MNHEY and SVGAGI. The ends lost 2 bases at V and 5 bases at J; junction bases unmatched: 3.

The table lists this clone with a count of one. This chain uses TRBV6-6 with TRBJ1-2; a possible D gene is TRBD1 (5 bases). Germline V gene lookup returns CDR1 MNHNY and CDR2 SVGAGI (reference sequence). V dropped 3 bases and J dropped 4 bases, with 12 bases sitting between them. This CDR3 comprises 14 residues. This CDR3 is CASSYMGEGYGYTF. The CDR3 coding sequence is TGTGCCAGCAGTTATATGGGGGAGGGCTATGGCTACACCTTC.

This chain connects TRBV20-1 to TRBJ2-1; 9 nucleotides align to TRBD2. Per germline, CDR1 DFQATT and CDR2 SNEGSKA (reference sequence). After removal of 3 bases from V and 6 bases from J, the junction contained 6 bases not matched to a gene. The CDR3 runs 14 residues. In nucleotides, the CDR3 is TGCAGTGCTAGTTTTAGCGGGGGACTCAATGAGCAGTTCTTC. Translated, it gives CSASFSGGLNEQFF.

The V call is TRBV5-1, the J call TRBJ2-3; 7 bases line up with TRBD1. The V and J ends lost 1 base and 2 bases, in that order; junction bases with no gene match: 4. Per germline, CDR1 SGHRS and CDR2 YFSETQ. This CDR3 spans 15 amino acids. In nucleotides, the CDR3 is TGCGCCAGCAGCTTGAGACAGGGCGCCACAGATACGCAGTATTTT. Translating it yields CASSLRQGATDTQYF.

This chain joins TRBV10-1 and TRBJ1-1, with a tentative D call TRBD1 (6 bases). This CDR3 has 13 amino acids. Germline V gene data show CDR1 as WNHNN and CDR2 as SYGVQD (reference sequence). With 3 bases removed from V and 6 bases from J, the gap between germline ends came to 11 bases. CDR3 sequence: CASSERGAAEAFF. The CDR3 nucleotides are TGCGCCAGCAGTGAACGGGGGGCTGCTGAAGCTTTCTTT.

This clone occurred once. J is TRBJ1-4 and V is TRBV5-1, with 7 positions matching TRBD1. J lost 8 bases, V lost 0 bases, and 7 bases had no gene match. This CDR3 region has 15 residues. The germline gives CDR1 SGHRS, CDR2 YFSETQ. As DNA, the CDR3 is TGCGCCAGCAGCTTGGTGGTAGGGGGCCAAGAAAAACTGTTTTTT. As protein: CASSLVVGGQEKLFF.

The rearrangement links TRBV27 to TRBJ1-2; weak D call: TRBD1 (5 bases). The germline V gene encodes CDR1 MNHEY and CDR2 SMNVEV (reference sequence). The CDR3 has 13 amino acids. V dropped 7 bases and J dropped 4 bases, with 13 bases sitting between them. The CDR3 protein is CASKKDRSYGYTF. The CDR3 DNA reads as TGTGCCAGCAAAAAAGACAGATCCTATGGCTACACCTTC.

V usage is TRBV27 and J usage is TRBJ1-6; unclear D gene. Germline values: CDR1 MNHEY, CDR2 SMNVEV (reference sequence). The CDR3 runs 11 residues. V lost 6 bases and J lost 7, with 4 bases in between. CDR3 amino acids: CASRSNSPLHF. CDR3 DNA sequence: TGTGCCAGCAGGAGCAATTCACCCCTCCACTTT.

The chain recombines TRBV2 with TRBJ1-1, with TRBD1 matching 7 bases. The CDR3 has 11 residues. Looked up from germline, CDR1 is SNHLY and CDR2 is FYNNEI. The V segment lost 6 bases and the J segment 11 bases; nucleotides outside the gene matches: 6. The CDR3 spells CASSAGGTAFF. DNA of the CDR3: TGTGCCAGCAGCGCAGGGGGTACGGCTTTCTTT.

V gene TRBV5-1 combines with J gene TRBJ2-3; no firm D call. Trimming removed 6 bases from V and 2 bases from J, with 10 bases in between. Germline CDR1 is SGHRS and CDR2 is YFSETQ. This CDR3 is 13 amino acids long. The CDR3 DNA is TGCGCCAGCATGATGGCGGACACAGATACGCAGTATTTT. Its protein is CASMMADTDTQYF. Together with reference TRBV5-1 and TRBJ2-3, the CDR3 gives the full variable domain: KAGVTQTPRYLIKTRGQQVTLSCSPISGHRSVSWYQQTPGQGLQFLFEYFSETQRNKGNFPGRFSGRQFSNSRSEMNVSTLELGDSALYLCASMMADTDTQYFGPGTRLTVL.

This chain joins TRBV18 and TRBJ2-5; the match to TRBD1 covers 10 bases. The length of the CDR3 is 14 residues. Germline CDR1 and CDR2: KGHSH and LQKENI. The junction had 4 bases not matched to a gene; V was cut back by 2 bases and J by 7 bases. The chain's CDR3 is CASSPSGQGGTQYF. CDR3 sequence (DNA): TGTGCCAGCTCACCAAGTGGACAGGGGGGGACCCAGTACTTC.